This TCR beta chain was recorded in a study of metastatic and nonmetastatic thyroid tumors. Across the whole study: Malignant thyroid and benign thyroid patients provided blood and tumor or nodule tissue whose repertoires were compared.

This clone was seen many times. With MiXCR, TCRdb called clones anew from the PCR reads. The sample includes some 54,000 clones, 17% of them seen just once. In germline, CDR1 is SEHNR, CDR2 FQNEAQ (reference sequence). This CDR3 has 15 amino acids. Trimming stripped 7 bases from V and 4 bases from J, with 20 bases between. Patients had received no treatment of any kind before thyroid surgery. The chain employs TRBV7-9 and TRBJ2-7, with D possibly called TRBD1 or TRBD2 (5 bases each). Sequences were obtained from blood. This TCR came from a female donor with papillary thyroid cancer or a benign thyroid nodule (not recorded which). Some clones in this sample may be carry-over from other donors' samples. The CDR3 coding sequence is TGTGCCAGCACGAGTCCTCTGGGAGAGGGGTACGAGCAGTACTTC. Translated, it gives CASTSPLGEGYEQYF.